This TCR beta chain was identified in a study of tissue T cells after allogeneic stem cell transplantation (dated by TCRdb to 2022 to 2024). As for the study more broadly: The study profiled TCR beta repertoires across many tissues from research autopsies of patients with and without GVHD, plus mouse models of GVHD. The human arm was a prospective observational study without blinding or randomization.

The library was built by means of the immunoSEQ multiplex PCR assay. Adaptive Biotechnologies performed the TCRbeta CDR3 sequencing at survey depth and reported CDR3 sequences, V/J genes, productive frequency and template counts. TCR beta CDR3 regions were amplified from genomic DNA instead of RNA. Processing in the source paper ran as follows. Jensen-Shannon divergence was used to quantify pairwise repertoire overlap between tissues, with a value of 1 meaning complete divergence and a value of 0 meaning identical repertoires. Based on pairwise JSD values, tissues were grouped by single-linkage agglomerative hierarchical clustering, and the results were shown as dendrograms. GLIPH2 was run on all patient samples with simulation_depth 1000, kmer_min_depth 3 and cdr3_length_cutoff 8, and groups with more than two unique CDR3s were retained. In a standardized tissue-overlap score, Jaccard GLIPH-group overlap across patients was extrapolated to a standard repertoire size of 1000 clones. Associations of diversity with clinical or experimental variables used linear mixed-effect models with tissue fixed effects and individual random effects. In its TCRdb copy, this immuneACCESS table keeps in-frame sequences only and misses some clones. Where compared with another copy, unresolved V genes explain less than half of these, and the others have no known cause. V, J and clone size were drawn from that table, and D and trimming were deduced from the DNA. This sample comprises some 4,600 clones, approximately 45% of them detected only once. The top ten hold approximately 16% of the sample.

Comments on this clone: It lacks a known antigen. It is likely a read error: a sequence one base away is far more abundant. The gene names and germline sequences used here belong to the mouse. The CDR3 end falls 1 residue outside the read, so it is completed with the germline J gene. The sample carries other DNA sequences with the same CDR3.

CDR1 and CDR2 (KGHPV, FQNQEV) derive from the germline V gene (reference sequence). Taken from cysteine to phenylalanine, the CDR3 has 13 residues. Only the CDR3 bases that were read are kept: 36 of them, in frame from base 1. Trimming costs V 6 bases and J 5 bases, and their ends lie 11 bases apart. Summary of the overall study and its limitations: In both patients and mice, only a limited portion of the TCR repertoire detected in tissues was captured by blood and spleen T cells. The patient cohort was small and clinically heterogeneous, and sampling depth was acknowledged as a limitation. Within patients, how anatomically similar tissues were was a major factor shaping TCR repertoire composition, regardless of disease or transplant status. Only a few T cell clones appeared in more than one patient, yet motif-based clustering showed tissue-specific repertoire signatures that were shared between patients. The study did not establish which tissue TCRs were alloreactive or antigen-specific, and some clones may have been host cells that persisted.

Read against the paper, the sample's time point label means: mouse harvest day 14 after allogeneic transplant. Each mouse graft consisted of 10^7 T-cell-depleted bone marrow cells plus 10^6 splenic CD5+ T cells and was given by tail vein injection. To model GVHD in mice, a major MHC-mismatch B6 (H2b) into BALB/c (H2d) model was used, and tissues were profiled at day 7 or 14. On day 7 or 14 post-transplant, mouse tissues and retro-orbital blood were harvested with separate sterile tools for each animal, and livers were flushed beforehand. Before genomic DNA isolation with the DNeasy Blood & Tissue Kit, mouse tissues were minced using razor blades in buffered saline.

The TCR sequence derives from a female BALB/c mouse given C57BL/6 T cells with graft-versus-host disease after an allogeneic hematopoietic cell transplant. The sequenced sample consisted of lymph node tissue. The chain employs TRBV26 and TRBJ1-5, with the D gene not confidently named. CDR3 bases read: TGTGCCAGCAGCCTGCCACGGGACCAGGCTCCGCTT. This encodes CASSLPRDQAPL. The whole CDR3 protein is CASSLPRDQAPLF.